This TCR beta chain was obtained from a study of blood T cell repertoires in COVID-19. Background on the study: Samples taken during acute and convalescent COVID-19 were collected in the United States, Italy and Spain. PBMCs, B-cell-depleted T cells, or T cells provided the cDNA or gDNA that made up the material.

In the original processing: How many nucleated cells were present was estimated from reference gene primer amplification. Assay: immunoSEQ multiplex PCR; the TCRdb copy retains only in-frame clones and omits some. That table is the source of V, J and clone size, and D and trimming were worked out from the DNA. The data show roughly 150,000 clones, around four fifths seen once. The TCR was taken from a woman of 80 years or more with acute or convalescent COVID-19. The sample comprised peripheral blood.

The CDR3 DNA reads as TGTGCCAGCAGTGGAGAGGAGACCCAGTACTTC. Amino acid sequence: CASSGEETQYF. The chain uses TRBV2 and TRBJ2-5; the D is unclear. Trimming took off 4 bases at V and 5 bases at J, with 5 bases between the two ends. The CDR3 is 11 amino acids. Germline assignment: CDR1 SNHLY and CDR2 FYNNEI.